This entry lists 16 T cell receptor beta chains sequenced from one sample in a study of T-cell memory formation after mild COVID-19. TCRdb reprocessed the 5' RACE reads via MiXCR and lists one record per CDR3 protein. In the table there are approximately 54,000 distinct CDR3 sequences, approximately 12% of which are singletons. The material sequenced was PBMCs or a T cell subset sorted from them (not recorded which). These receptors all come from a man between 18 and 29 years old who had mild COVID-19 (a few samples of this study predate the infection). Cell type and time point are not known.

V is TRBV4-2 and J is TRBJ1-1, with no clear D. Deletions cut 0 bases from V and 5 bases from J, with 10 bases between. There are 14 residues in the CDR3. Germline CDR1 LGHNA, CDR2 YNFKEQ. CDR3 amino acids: CASSQDSGRTEAFF. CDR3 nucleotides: TGTGCCAGCAGCCAAGATTCTGGGAGGACTGAAGCTTTCTTT.

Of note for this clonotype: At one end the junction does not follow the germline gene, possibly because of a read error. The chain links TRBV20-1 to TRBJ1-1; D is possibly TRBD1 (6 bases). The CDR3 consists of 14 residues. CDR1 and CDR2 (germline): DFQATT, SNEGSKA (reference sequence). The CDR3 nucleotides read TGCAGTGCTGGCAGGGGCCCCTCGAACACTGCAGCTTTCTTT. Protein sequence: CSAGRGPSNTAAFF.

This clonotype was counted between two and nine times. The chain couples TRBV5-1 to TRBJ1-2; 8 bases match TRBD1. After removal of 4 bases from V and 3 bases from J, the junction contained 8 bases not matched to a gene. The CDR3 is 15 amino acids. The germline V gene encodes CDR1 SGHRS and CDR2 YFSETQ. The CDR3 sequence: CASSTTGALDYGYTF. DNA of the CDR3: TGCGCCAGCAGCACGACAGGGGCGCTCGACTATGGCTACACCTTC.

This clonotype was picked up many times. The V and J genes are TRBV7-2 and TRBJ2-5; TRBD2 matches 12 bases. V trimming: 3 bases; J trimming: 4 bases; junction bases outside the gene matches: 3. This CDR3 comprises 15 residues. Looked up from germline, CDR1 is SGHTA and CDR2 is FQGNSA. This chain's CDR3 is CASSLLAGGLETQYF. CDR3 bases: TGTGCCAGCAGCTTGCTAGCGGGGGGGTTAGAGACCCAGTACTTC.

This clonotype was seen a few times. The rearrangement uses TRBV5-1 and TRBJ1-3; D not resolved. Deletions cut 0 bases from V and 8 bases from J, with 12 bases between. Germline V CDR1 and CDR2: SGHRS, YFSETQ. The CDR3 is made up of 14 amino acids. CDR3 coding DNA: TGCGCCAGCAGCTTGGGAAGAGCCTTTGACACCATATATTTT. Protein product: CASSLGRAFDTIYF.

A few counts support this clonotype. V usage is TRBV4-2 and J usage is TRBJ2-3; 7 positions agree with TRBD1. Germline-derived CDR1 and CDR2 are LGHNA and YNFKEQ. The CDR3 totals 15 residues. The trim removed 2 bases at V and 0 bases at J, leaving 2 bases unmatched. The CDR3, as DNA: TGTGCCAGCAGCCAAAGACAGGGTAGCACAGATACGCAGTATTTT. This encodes CASSQRQGSTDTQYF.

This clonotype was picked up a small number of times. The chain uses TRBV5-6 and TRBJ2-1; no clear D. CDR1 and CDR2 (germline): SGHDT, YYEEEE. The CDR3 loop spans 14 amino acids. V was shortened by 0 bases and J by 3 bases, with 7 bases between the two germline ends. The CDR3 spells CASSLETYYNEQFF. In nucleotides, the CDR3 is TGTGCCAGCAGCTTGGAGACTTACTACAATGAGCAGTTCTTC.

The CDR3 sequence is CASRHPSGGQGEQFF. The DNA for the CDR3 is TGTGCCAGCAGGCACCCTAGCGGGGGGCAAGGTGAGCAGTTCTTC. The rearrangement joins TRBV7-9 to TRBJ2-1; TRBD2 agrees at 11 bases. The ends lost 6 bases at V and 9 bases at J; junction bases unmatched: 10. The CDR3 runs 15 residues. Germline CDR1 reads SEHNR; CDR2 reads FQNEAQ (reference sequence).

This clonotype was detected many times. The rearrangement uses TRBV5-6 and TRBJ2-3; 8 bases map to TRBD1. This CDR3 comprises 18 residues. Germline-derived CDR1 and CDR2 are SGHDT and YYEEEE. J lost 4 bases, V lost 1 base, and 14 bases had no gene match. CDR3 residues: CASSLPVAVDRAADTQYF. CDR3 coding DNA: TGTGCCAGCAGCTTGCCGGTTGCCGTGGACAGGGCCGCAGATACGCAGTATTTT.

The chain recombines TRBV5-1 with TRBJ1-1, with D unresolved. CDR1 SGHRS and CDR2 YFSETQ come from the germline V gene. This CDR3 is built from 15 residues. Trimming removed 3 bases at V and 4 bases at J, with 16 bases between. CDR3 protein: CASSSWSLGSTEAFF. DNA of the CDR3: TGCGCCAGCAGCTCCTGGTCCTTGGGCTCCACTGAAGCTTTCTTT.

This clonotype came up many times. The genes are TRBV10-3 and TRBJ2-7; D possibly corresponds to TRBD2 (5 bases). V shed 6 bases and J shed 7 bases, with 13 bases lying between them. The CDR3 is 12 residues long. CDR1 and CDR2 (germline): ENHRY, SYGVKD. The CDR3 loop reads CAISTLGEEQYV. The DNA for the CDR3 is TGTGCCATCAGCACCCTCGGGGAGGAGCAGTACGTC.

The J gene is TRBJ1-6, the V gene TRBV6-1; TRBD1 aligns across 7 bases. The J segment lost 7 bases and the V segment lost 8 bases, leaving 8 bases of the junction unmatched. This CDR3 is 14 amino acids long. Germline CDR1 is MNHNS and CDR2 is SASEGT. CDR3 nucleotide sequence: TGTGCCAGCCGATATCTGACAGGGAATTCACCCCTCCACTTT. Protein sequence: CASRYLTGNSPLHF.

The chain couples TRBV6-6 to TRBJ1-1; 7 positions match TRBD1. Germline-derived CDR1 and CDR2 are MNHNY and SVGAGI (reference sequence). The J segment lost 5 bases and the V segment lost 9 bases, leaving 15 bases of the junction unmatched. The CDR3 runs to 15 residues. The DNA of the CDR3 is TGTGCCAGTGTGCAGGGGGGGATTATCGGGACTGAAGCTTTCTTT. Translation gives CASVQGGIIGTEAFF.

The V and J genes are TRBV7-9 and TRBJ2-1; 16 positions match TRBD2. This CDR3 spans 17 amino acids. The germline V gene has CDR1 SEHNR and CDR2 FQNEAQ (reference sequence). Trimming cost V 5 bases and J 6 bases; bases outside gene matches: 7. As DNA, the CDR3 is TGTGCCAGCAGCCCCGGGACTAGCGGGGGGGCCGCCAATGAGCAGTTCTTC. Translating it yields CASSPGTSGGAANEQFF.

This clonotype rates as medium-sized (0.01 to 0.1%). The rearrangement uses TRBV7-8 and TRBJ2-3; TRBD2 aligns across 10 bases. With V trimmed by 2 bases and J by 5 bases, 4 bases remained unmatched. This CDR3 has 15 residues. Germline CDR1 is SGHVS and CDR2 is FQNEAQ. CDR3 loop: CASSLQRGGRDTQYF. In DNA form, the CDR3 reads TGTGCCAGCAGCTTACAGCGGGGGGGCCGAGATACGCAGTATTTT.

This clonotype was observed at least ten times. The CDR3 here is CASTPALGSNNSPLHF. CDR3 DNA: TGTGCCAGCACTCCCGCTTTGGGCAGTAATAATTCACCCCTCCACTTT. The chain is built from TRBV12-3 or TRBV12-4 and TRBJ1-6, with D unclear. V lost 7 bases, J lost 5 bases, and 18 bases lay in between. This CDR3 comprises 16 residues.